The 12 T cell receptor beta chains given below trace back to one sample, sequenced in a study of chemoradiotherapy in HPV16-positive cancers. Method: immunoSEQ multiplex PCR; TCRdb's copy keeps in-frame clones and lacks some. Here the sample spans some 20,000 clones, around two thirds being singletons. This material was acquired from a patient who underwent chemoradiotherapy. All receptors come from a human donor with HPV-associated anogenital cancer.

The CDR3 loop is CASRLNIYEQYF. The CDR3 DNA sequence: TGTGCCAGCCGTCTTAACATCTACGAGCAGTACTTC. J is TRBJ2-7 and V is TRBV2; unclear D gene. This CDR3 is 12 amino acids long. V lost 8 bases, J lost 3 bases, and 11 bases lay in between. The germline V gene has CDR1 SNHLY and CDR2 FYNNEI.

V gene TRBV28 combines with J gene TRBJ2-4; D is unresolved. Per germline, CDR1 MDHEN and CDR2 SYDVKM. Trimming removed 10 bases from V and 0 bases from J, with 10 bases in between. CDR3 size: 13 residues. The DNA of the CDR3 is TGTGCCACCTTACAAGTAGCCAAAAACATTCAGTACTTC. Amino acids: CATLQVAKNIQYF.

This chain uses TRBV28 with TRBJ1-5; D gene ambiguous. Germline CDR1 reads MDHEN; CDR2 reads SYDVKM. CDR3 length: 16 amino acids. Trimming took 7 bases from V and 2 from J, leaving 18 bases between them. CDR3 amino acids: CASNPTSASRNQPQHF. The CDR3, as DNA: TGTGCCAGCAATCCGACTAGTGCCTCTCGCAATCAGCCCCAGCATTTT.

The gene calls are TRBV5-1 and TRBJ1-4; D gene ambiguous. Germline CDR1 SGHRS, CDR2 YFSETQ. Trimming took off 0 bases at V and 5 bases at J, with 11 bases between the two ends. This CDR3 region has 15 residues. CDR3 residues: CASSLGSGQNEKLFF. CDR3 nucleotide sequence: TGCGCCAGCAGCTTGGGGTCCGGGCAGAATGAAAAACTGTTTTTT.

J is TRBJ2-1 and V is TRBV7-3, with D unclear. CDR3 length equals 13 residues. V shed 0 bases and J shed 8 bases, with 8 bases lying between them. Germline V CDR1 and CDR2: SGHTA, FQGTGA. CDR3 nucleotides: TGTGCCAGCAGCTTAACACCCGGGTATGAGCAGTTCTTC. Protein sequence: CASSLTPGYEQFF.

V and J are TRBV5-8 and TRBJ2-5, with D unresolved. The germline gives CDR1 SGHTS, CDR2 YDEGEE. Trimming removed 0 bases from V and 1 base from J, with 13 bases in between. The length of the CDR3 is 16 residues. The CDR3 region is CASSLGLSQLQETQYF. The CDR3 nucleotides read TGTGCCAGCAGCTTGGGGCTTTCCCAGCTCCAAGAGACCCAGTACTTC.

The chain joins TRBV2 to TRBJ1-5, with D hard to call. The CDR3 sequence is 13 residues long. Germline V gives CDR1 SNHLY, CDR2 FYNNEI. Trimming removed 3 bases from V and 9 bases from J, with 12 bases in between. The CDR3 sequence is CASSEGFNRPQHF. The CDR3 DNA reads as TGTGCCAGCAGTGAGGGGTTTAACCGGCCCCAGCATTTT.

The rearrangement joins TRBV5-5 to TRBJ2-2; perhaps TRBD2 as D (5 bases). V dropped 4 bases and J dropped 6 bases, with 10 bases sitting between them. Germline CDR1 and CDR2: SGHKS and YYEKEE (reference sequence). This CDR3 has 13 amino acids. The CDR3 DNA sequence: TGTGCCAGCAGCCTTAGGGAGTCCGGGGAGCTGTTTTTT. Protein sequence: CASSLRESGELFF.

In DNA form, the CDR3 reads TGTGCCAGCAGCTTGCGCCTCTCGGGGAGCACAGATACGCAGTATTTT. The encoded protein is CASSLRLSGSTDTQYF. The chain employs TRBV5-6 and TRBJ2-3; TRBD2 might be the D (5 bases). Germline loops: CDR1 SGHDT, CDR2 YYEEEE. The V end was cut by 1 base, the J end by 0 bases, with 12 bases between. This CDR3 is 16 amino acids long.

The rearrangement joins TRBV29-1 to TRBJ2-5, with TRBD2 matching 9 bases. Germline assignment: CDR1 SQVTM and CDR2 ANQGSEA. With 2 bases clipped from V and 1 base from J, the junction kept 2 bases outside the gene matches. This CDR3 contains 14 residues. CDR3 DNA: TGCAGCGTTGAAACTAGCGGGCGCCAAGAGACCCAGTACTTC. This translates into CSVETSGRQETQYF.

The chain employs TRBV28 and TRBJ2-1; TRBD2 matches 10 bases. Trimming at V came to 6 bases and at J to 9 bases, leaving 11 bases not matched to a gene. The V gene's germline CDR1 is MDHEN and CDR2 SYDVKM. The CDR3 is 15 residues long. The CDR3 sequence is CASSFSGRAVAEQFF. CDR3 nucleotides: TGTGCCAGCAGCTTCAGCGGGAGGGCCGTCGCTGAGCAGTTCTTC.

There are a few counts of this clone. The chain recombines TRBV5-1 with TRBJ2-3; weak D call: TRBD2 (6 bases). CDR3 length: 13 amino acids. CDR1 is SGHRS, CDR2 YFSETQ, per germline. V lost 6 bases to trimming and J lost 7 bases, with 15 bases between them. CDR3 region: CASKGLAPHTQYF. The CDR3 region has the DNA TGCGCCAGCAAGGGACTTGCCCCGCATACGCAGTATTTT.